This T cell receptor (beta chain) was obtained from a study of cytomegalovirus exposure and HLA in healthy donors. Whole-study findings and limits: TCR beta sequences reportedly predicted most subjects' HLA-A and HLA-B alleles accurately.

Researchers ran the PCR with 60 Vbeta and 13 Jbeta primers. Profiling relied on immunoSEQ multiplex PCR, and the TCRdb table lists in-frame clones only, not all of them. The sample spans approximately 150,000 clones; the ten largest clones claim more than 0.8%. V was shortened by 6 bases and J by 5 bases, with 14 bases between the two germline ends. Germline-derived CDR1 and CDR2 are LGHNA and YNFKEQ. There are 14 residues in the CDR3. In regard to this clone: Its antigen is unknown.

Sequencing used PBMCs. The genes are TRBV4-2 and TRBJ2-1; the D gene is possibly TRBD2 (7 bases). This sequence originates from a male donor in good health and CMV-seronegative. CDR3 nucleotide sequence: TGTGCCAGCAGGGTGGAGGGGGGGAACAATGAGCAGTTCTTC. Protein sequence: CASRVEGGNNEQFF.